Following are 6 T cell receptor beta chains from one sample sequenced in a study of OX40 agonist ivuxolimab in advanced cancers. TCRdb's copy holds only in-frame clones and misses some; the assay was immunoSEQ multiplex PCR. The table has roughly 100,000 clones, around 87% seen once. The specimen was CD4+ or CD8+ T cells sorted from blood, collected in a trial of the OX40 agonist ivuxolimab. These receptors were obtained from an adult with an advanced solid tumor such as melanoma, head and neck, liver or kidney cancer.

The rearrangement links TRBV10-2 to TRBJ2-7, with D possibly matching TRBD2 (6 bases). V was pared by 4 bases and J by 6 bases, with 10 bases between. From germline, CDR1 is WSHSY and CDR2 SAAADI. The CDR3 totals 12 residues. The CDR3 reads CASSVRGGEQYF. CDR3 sequence (DNA): TGCGCCAGCAGTGTCCGGGGAGGCGAGCAGTACTTC.

The CDR3 sequence is CASRVRGRADTQYF. In DNA, the CDR3 is TGTGCCAGCAGGGTCAGGGGAAGGGCAGATACGCAGTATTTT. The V call is TRBV7-8, the J call TRBJ2-3, with D possibly matching TRBD1 (6 bases). The CDR3 covers 14 residues. Trimming pared 6 bases from V and 4 bases from J, leaving 14 bases between. The germline V gene has CDR1 SGHVS and CDR2 FQNEAQ.

J is TRBJ1-1 and V is TRBV11-3; 9 bases map to TRBD1. Trimming cost V 5 bases and J 3 bases; bases outside gene matches: 7. The CDR3 contains 15 residues. The germline CDR1 and CDR2 sequences are SGHNT and YENEEA. The CDR3 loop reads CASSTGQGRDTEAFF. The DNA of the CDR3 is TGTGCCAGCAGCACCGGACAGGGGAGGGACACTGAAGCTTTCTTT. Complete variable domain (other parts from reference TRBV11-3 and TRBJ1-1): EAGVVQSPRYKIIEKKQPVAFWCNPISGHNTLYWYLQNLGQGPELLIRYENEEAVDDSQLPKDRFSAERLKGVDSTLKIQPAELGDSAVYLCASSTGQGRDTEAFFGQGTRLTVV.

J is TRBJ2-7 and V is TRBV7-2, with a possible D match to TRBD1 (6 bases). There are 16 residues in the CDR3. V was cut by 1 base and J by 10 bases, with 23 bases left in between. Germline-derived CDR1 and CDR2 are SGHTA and FQGNSA. The DNA of the CDR3 is TGTGCCAGCAGCTTAGAAAGAGGGCAGGGGATTACGAGTCAGTACTTC. Encoded protein: CASSLERGQGITSQYF. Based on the CDR3 plus reference TRBV7-2 and TRBJ2-7, the full variable domain is GAGVSQSPSNKVTEKGKDVELRCDPISGHTALYWYRQSLGQGLEFLIYFQGNSAPDKSGLPSDRFSAERTGGSVSTLTIQRTQQEDSAVYLCASSLERGQGITSQYFGPGTRLTVT.

V usage is TRBV2 and J usage is TRBJ2-7, with TRBD1 as a possible D gene (5 bases). The CDR3 totals 13 residues. Germline loops: CDR1 SNHLY, CDR2 FYNNEI. Trimming stripped 7 bases from V and 6 bases from J, with 16 bases between. DNA for the CDR3: TGTGCCAGCACGCAACTTCAGGGCGGCGAGCAGTACTTC. Translating gives CASTQLQGGEQYF.

V and J are TRBV9 and TRBJ2-5, with a weak D call TRBD2 (6 bases). Germline CDR1 reads SGDLS; CDR2 reads YYNGEE. There are 15 residues in the CDR3. V lost 3 bases, J lost 4 bases, and 16 bases lay in between. As DNA, the CDR3 is TGTGCCAGCAGCGCTGGGGGACTCCCCCCAGAGACCCAGTACTTC. Residues: CASSAGGLPPETQYF.